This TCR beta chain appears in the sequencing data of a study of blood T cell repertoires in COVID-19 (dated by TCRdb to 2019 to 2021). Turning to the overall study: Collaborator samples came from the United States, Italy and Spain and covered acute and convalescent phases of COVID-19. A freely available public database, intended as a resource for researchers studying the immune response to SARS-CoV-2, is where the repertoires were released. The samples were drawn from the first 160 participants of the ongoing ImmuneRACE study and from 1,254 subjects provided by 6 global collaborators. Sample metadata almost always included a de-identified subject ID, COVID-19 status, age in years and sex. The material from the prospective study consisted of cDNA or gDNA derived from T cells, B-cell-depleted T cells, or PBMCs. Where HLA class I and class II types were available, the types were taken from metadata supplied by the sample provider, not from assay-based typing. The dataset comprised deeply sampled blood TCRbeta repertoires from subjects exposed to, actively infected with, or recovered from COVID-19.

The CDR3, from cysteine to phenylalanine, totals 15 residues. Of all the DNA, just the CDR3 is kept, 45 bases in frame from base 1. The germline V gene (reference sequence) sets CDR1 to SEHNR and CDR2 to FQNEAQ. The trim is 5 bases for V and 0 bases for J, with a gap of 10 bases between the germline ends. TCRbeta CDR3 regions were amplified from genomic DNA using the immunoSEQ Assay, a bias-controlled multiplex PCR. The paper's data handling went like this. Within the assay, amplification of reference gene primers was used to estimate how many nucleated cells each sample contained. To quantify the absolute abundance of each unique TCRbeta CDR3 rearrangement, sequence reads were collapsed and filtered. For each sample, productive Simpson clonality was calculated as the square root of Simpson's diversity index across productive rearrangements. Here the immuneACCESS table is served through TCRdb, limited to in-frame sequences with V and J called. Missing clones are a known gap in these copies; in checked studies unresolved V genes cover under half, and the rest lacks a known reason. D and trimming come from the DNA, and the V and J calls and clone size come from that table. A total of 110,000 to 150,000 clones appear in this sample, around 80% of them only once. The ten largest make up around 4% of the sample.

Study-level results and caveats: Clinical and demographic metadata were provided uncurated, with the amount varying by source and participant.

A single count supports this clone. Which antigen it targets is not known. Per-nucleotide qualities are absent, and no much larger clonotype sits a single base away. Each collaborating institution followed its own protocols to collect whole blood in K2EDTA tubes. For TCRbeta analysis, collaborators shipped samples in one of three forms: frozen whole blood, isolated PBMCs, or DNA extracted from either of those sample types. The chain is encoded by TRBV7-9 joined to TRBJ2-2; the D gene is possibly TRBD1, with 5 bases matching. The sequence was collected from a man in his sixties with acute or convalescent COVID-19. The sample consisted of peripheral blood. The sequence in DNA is TGTGCCAGCAGCATAGGACATACGAACACCGGGGAGCTGTTTTTT. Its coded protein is CASSIGHTNTGELFF.